The rows below give T cell receptor beta chains drawn from one sample of a study of shared clonotypes between healthy human individuals. The data were produced by immunoSEQ multiplex PCR, yet TCRdb's version contains in-frame clones alone and is incomplete. The table has hundreds of thousands of clones, nearly 98% seen once. Sequenced input: naive CD8+ T cells sorted from blood. Receptors were obtained from a man aged 25-40 years in good health. Each CDR3 is given with its conserved first and last residue. The order of the fields is J gene, CDR3 length, V gene, D gene, CDR3 DNA, CDR3 protein. A D gene is named only where the DNA matches it firmly.

J: TRBJ2-7
length: 12
V: TRBV6-5
D: .
DNA: TGTGCCAGCAGTCCTCGCGCCTACGAGCAGTACTTC
CDR3: CASSPRAYEQYF

J: TRBJ2-2
length: 13
V: TRBV12-5
D: .
DNA: TGTGCTAGTGGTTCCTCGTACACCGGGGAGCTGTTTTTT
CDR3: CASGSSYTGELFF

J: TRBJ2-1
length: 11
V: TRBV27
D: .
DNA: TGTGCCAGCAGTTCTAACAATGAGCAGTTCTTC
CDR3: CASSSNNEQFF

J: TRBJ2-5
length: 14
V: TRBV7-9
D: .
DNA: TGTGCCGGCTCCTCGGGGCGGAATCAAGAGACCCAGTACTTC
CDR3: CAGSSGRNQETQYF

J: TRBJ1-1
length: 11
V: TRBV29-1
D: .
DNA: TGCAGCGTTGAAGGGCGATCCGCAGCTTTCTTT
CDR3: CSVEGRSAAFF

J: TRBJ2-1
length: 16
V: TRBV2
D: TRBD2
DNA: TGTGCCAGCAGGATTAGCGGGGGCGAGGTTGTCGATGAGCAGTTCTTC
CDR3: CASRISGGEVVDEQFF

J: TRBJ2-5
length: 13
V: TRBV10-3
D: TRBD1
DNA: TGTGCCATCAGCCCGGGACAGGGGGAGACCCAGTACTTC
CDR3: CAISPGQGETQYF

J: TRBJ1-2
length: 12
V: TRBV6-5
D: .
DNA: TGTGCCAGCAGCCCAAGCGGCTCTGTTATCTCTTTC
CDR3: CASSPSGSVISF

J: TRBJ2-3
length: 15
V: TRBV7-2
D: TRBD1
DNA: TGTGCCAGCAGCTCAGGGACAGTTAACACAGATACGCAGTATTTT
CDR3: CASSSGTVNTDTQYF

J: TRBJ2-7
length: 14
V: TRBV19
D: TRBD1
DNA: TGTGCCAGTAGTAAGACAGGGTACGAGTACGAGCAGTACTTC
CDR3: CASSKTGYEYEQYF

J: TRBJ2-1
length: 14
V: TRBV19
D: .
DNA: TGTGCCAGTAGTATGGAGAGGCTTCCCAATGAGCAGTTCTTC
CDR3: CASSMERLPNEQFF

J: TRBJ1-1
length: 13
V: TRBV29-1
D: .
DNA: TGCAGCGTTTCAGATGGGGAGAACACTGAAGCTTTCTTT
CDR3: CSVSDGENTEAFF

J: TRBJ2-1
length: 15
V: TRBV2
D: TRBD1
DNA: TGTGCCAGGCAGACAGGGGGCCGTGAATTGAATGAGCAGTTCTTC
CDR3: CARQTGGRELNEQFF

J: TRBJ2-1
length: 15
V: TRBV4-1
D: TRBD2
DNA: TGCGCCAGCAGCCAGATGGGCGGGAGGGCCGCTGAGCAGTTCTTC
CDR3: CASSQMGGRAAEQFF